Below, 7 T cell receptor beta chains from the same sample are listed, as sequenced in a study of blood T cell repertoires in COVID-19. Only in-frame clones appear in the TCRdb table, and some are missing; sequencing was by immunoSEQ multiplex PCR. The table has fewer than 250,000 clones, more than 80% seen once. The sample taken for sequencing was peripheral blood. These TCRs come from a human donor in a cohort sampled during active COVID-19.

This chain joins TRBV6-5 and TRBJ1-2, with 7 bases identical to TRBD1. CDR1 is MNHEY and CDR2 is SVGAGI in the germline V gene. The V and J ends lost 0 bases and 0 bases, in that order; junction bases with no gene match: 1. The CDR3 runs 15 residues. This chain's CDR3 is CASSYSGQSNYGYTF. The CDR3 DNA reads as TGTGCCAGCAGTTACTCGGGACAGTCTAACTATGGCTACACCTTC.

This clone has just one count. This rearrangement joins TRBV7-2 to TRBJ1-2; D uncertain. The CDR3 is made up of 14 amino acids. Germline V gene data show CDR1 as SGHTA and CDR2 as FQGNSA. Between the trimmed V and J ends, which lost 1 base and 4 bases, there was a span of 10 bases. DNA for the CDR3: TGTGCCAGCAGCTTAGATGCCGGAGTCTATGGCTACACCTTC. Its protein is CASSLDAGVYGYTF.

The rearrangement uses TRBV29-1 and TRBJ1-2; 9 nucleotides agree with TRBD1. The CDR3 has 13 residues. The V segment lost 6 bases and the J segment 7 bases; nucleotides outside the gene matches: 9. Germline V gene sequence: CDR1 SQVTM, CDR2 ANQGSEA. Here the CDR3 reads CSVVGTGRSGYTF. The CDR3 coding sequence is TGCAGCGTGGTGGGGACAGGGAGAAGTGGCTACACCTTC.

Only one count was recorded for this clone. J is TRBJ2-2 and V is TRBV11-3, with 9 bases aligning to TRBD1. V trimming: 4 bases; J trimming: 7 bases; junction bases outside the gene matches: 7. This CDR3 has 15 residues. CDR1 is SGHNT, CDR2 YENEEA, per germline. CDR3 coding DNA: TGTGCCAGCAGCTCTCGACAGGGGGAAAACGGGGAGCTGTTTTTT. Amino acid sequence: CASSSRQGENGELFF.

The chain recombines TRBV29-1 with TRBJ1-5; D is unresolved. This CDR3 region has 12 residues. V shed 6 bases and J shed 3 bases, with 9 bases lying between them. The germline CDR1 and CDR2 sequences are SQVTM and ANQGSEA. The CDR3 coding sequence is TGCAGCGTCTCGACTAACAATCAGCCCCAGCATTTT. It codes for CSVSTNNQPQHF.

V is TRBV28 and J is TRBJ2-7; 7 bases are a match to TRBD1. The ends lost 8 bases at V and 5 bases at J; junction bases unmatched: 15. CDR3 length: 15 residues. Germline assignment: CDR1 MDHEN and CDR2 SYDVKM. CDR3 amino acids: CASHSRGQGLDEQYF. In DNA form, the CDR3 reads TGTGCCAGCCACTCGAGGGGGCAGGGTTTAGACGAGCAGTACTTC.

The rearrangement links TRBV4-2 to TRBJ2-2; TRBD1 might be the D (6 bases). The CDR3 is 14 amino acids. Germline CDR1 reads LGHNA; CDR2 reads YNFKEQ. V dropped 3 bases and J dropped 4 bases, with 9 bases sitting between them. The CDR3 region has the DNA TGTGCCAGCAGCCATGGACAGAGCACCGGGGAGCTGTTTTTT. Its protein is CASSHGQSTGELFF.